This T cell receptor beta chain was captured in a study of post-analysis software for immune sequencing data. Comment on this clonotype: What it recognizes is unknown. At one end the junction does not follow the germline gene, possibly because of a read error.

Unique molecular identifiers were carried by the TCR beta cDNA libraries. TCRdb analysed the PCR reads with MiXCR anew, one entry per CDR3 protein. The sample lists fewer than 850,000 distinct CDR3 sequences; about 32% were seen once. General study results and limits: Five TRBV segments appeared more often in patients than in controls, and TRBV5-6, TRBV5-1 and TRBV20-1 were among these. By F measure, samples from a shared preparation batch strongly co-clustered.

Germline CDR1 reads MDHEN; CDR2 reads SYDVKM. The CDR3 is made up of 18 amino acids. The origin of this receptor is a girl between 10 and 17 years old with multiple sclerosis. The rearrangement joins TRBV28 to TRBJ2-5; 11 bases fit TRBD2. The sample comprised blood. Here the CDR3 reads CASSLHGPGLADHETQYF. The CDR3 DNA follows: TGTGCCAGCAGTCTACATGGGCCGGGACTAGCGGACCACGAGACCCAGTACTTC.